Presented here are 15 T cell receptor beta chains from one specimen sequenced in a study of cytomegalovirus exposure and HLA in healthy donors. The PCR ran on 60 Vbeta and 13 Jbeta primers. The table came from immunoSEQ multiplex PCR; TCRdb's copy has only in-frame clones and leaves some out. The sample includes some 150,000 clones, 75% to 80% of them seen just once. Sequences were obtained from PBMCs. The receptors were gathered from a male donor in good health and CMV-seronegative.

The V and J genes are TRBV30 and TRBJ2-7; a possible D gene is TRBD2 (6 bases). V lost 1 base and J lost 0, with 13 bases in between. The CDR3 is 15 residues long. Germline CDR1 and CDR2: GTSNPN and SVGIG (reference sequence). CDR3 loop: CAWSGSGRSSYEQYF. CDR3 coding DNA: TGTGCCTGGAGTGGTAGCGGCAGGAGCTCCTACGAGCAGTACTTC.

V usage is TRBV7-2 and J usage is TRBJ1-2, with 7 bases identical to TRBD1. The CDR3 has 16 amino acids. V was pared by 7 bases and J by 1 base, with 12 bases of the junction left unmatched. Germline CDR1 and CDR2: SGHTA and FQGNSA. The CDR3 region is CASTSGWGQNNYGYTF. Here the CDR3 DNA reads TGTGCCAGCACCTCGGGATGGGGACAGAATAACTATGGCTACACCTTC.

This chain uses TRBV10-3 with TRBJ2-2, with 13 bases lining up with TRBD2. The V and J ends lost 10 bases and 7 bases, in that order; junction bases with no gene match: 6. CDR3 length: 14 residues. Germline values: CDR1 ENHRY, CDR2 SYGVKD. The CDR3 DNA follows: TGTGCCACAGGACTAGCGGGAGTAGTCGGGGAGCTGTTTTTT. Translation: CATGLAGVVGELFF.

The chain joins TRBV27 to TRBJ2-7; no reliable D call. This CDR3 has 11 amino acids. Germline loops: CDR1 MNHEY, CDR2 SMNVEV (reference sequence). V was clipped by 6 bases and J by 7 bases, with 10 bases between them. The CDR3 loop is CASRFGWEQYF. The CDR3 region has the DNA TGTGCCAGCAGGTTCGGGTGGGAGCAGTACTTC.

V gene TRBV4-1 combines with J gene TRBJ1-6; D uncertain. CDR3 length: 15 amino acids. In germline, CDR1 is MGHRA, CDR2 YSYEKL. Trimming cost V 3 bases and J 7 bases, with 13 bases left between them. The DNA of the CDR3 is TGCGCCAGCAGCCACCAGCGAGATAACAATTCACCCCTCCACTTT. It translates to CASSHQRDNNSPLHF.

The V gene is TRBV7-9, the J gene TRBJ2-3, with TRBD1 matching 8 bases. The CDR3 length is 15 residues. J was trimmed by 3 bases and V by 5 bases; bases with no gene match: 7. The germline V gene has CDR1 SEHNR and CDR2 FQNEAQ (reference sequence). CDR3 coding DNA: TGTGCCAGCAGCCAGGGGGCGACAAAGACAGATACGCAGTATTTT. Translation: CASSQGATKTDTQYF.

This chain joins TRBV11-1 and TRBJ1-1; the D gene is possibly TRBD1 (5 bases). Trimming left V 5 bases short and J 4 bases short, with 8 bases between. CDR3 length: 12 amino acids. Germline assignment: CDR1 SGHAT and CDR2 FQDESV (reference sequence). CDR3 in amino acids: CASSQGATEAFF. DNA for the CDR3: TGTGCCAGCAGCCAAGGGGCCACTGAAGCTTTCTTT.

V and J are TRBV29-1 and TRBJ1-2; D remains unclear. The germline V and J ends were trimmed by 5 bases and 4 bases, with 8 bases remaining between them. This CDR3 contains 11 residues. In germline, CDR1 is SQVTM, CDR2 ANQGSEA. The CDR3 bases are TGCAGCGTTCGTCAGTCCTATGGCTACACCTTC. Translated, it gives CSVRQSYGYTF.

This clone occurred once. The CDR3: CASSQLHPTGETDTQYF. CDR3 DNA: TGCGCCAGCAGCCAACTTCATCCGACAGGGGAAACAGATACGCAGTATTTT. The rearrangement links TRBV4-1 to TRBJ2-3; 8 bases fit TRBD1. Germline V gene sequence: CDR1 MGHRA, CDR2 YSYEKL. The CDR3 extends over 17 amino acids. After removal of 2 bases from V and 3 bases from J, the junction contained 10 bases not matched to a gene.

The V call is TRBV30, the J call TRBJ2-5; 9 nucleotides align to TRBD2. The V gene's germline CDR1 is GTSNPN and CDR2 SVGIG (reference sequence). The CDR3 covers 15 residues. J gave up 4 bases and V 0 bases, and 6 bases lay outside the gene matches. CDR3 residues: CAWSVQSSGAETQYF. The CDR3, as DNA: TGTGCCTGGAGTGTACAGTCTAGCGGGGCAGAGACCCAGTACTTC. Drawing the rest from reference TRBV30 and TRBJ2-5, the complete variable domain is SQTIHQWPATLVQPVGSPLSLECTVEGTSNPNLYWYRQAAGRGLQLLFYSVGIGQISSEVPQNLSASRPQDRQFILSSKKLLLSDSGFYLCAWSVQSSGAETQYFGPGTRLLVL.

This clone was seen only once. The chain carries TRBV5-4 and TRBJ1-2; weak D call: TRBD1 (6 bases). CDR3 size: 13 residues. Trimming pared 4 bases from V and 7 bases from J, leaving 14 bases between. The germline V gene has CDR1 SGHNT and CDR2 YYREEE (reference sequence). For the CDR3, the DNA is TGTGCCAGCAGCACTACAGGGTGGCGTGGCTACACCTTC. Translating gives CASSTTGWRGYTF.

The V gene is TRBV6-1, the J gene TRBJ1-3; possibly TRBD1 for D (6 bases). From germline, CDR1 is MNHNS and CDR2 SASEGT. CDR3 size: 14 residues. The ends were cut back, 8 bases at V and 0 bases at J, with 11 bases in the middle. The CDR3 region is CASGTGISGNTIYF. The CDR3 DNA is TGTGCCAGCGGAACAGGGATCTCTGGAAACACCATATATTTT.

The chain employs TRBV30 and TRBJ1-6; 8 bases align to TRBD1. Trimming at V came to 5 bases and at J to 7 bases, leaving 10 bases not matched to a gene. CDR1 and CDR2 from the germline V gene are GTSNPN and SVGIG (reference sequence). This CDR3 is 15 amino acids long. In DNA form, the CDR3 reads TGTGCCTGGGGGGGGGACAGGATGGGGAATTCACCCCTCCACTTT. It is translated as CAWGGDRMGNSPLHF. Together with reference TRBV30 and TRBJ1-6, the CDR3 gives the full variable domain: SQTIHQWPATLVQPVGSPLSLECTVEGTSNPNLYWYRQAAGRGLQLLFYSVGIGQISSEVPQNLSASRPQDRQFILSSKKLLLSDSGFYLCAWGGDRMGNSPLHFGNGTRLTVT.

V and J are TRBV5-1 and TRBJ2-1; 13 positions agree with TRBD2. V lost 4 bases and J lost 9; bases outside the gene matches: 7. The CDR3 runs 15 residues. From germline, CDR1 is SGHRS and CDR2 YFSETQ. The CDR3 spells CASSPGTSGKGEQFF. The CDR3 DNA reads TGCGCCAGCAGCCCCGGGACTAGCGGGAAAGGTGAGCAGTTCTTC.

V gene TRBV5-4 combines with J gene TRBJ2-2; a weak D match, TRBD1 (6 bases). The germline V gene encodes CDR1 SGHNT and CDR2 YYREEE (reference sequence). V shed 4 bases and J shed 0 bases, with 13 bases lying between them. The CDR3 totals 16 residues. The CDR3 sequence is CASSPGTPANTGELFF. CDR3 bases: TGTGCCAGCAGCCCCGGGACACCCGCGAACACCGGGGAGCTGTTTTTT.